Below are 10 T cell receptor beta chains sequenced from a single sample in a study of cytomegalovirus exposure and HLA in healthy donors. The PCR ran on 60 Vbeta and 13 Jbeta primers. TCRdb keeps only in-frame clones here, not all; method: immunoSEQ multiplex PCR. This table has roughly 100,000 clones, around 80% appearing once. The sample taken for sequencing was PBMCs. These receptors all stem from a woman aged 55-69 years in good health and CMV-seronegative.

The chain uses TRBV7-9 and TRBJ1-2; perhaps TRBD1 as D (6 bases). Germline CDR1 and CDR2: SEHNR and FQNEAQ (reference sequence). This CDR3 is built from 14 residues. V lost 5 bases and J 6 bases, leaving 16 bases between the germline ends. In nucleotides, the CDR3 is TGTGCCAGCAGCCCCCCCGAGACAGGAAATGGCTACACCTTC. It codes for CASSPPETGNGYTF.

This clone was picked up one time. The chain employs TRBV28 and TRBJ1-3; possible D gene TRBD1, 6 bases. Deletions cut 7 bases from V and 3 bases from J, with 16 bases between. The CDR3 contains 15 residues. Germline values: CDR1 MDHEN, CDR2 SYDVKM. The CDR3 is CASTINRVYGNTIYF. Here the CDR3 DNA reads TGTGCCAGCACCATTAACAGGGTTTATGGAAACACCATATATTTT.

The chain carries TRBV6-5 and TRBJ2-7, with unresolved D. CDR3 size: 15 residues. Trimming cost V 0 bases and J 4 bases, with 13 bases left between them. The germline gives CDR1 MNHEY, CDR2 SVGAGI. The CDR3 loop is CASSYSSVPQYEQYF. The CDR3 region has the DNA TGTGCCAGCAGTTACTCGTCGGTACCTCAATACGAGCAGTACTTC.

Only a few counts were recorded for this clone. This sequence joins TRBV19 and TRBJ2-1; D is perhaps TRBD2 (6 bases). Per germline, CDR1 LNHDA and CDR2 SQIVND (reference sequence). This CDR3 has 15 amino acids. The V end was cut by 3 bases, the J end by 0 bases, with 9 bases between. CDR3 DNA: TGTGCCAGTAGTATTGGAGGGGACTCCTACAATGAGCAGTTCTTC. Translated: CASSIGGDSYNEQFF.

J is TRBJ2-1 and V is TRBV6-6; TRBD2 matches at 7 bases. The CDR3 sequence is 15 residues long. J was trimmed by 5 bases and V by 4 bases; bases with no gene match: 8. Germline V gene data show CDR1 as MNHNY and CDR2 as SVGAGI (reference sequence). The CDR3 region has the DNA TGTGCCAGCAGTTGGACGGCGGGGGAAGACAATGAGCAGTTCTTC. Translating it yields CASSWTAGEDNEQFF.

As regards this clone: The same CDR3 arises from other DNA sequences in this sample as well. The chain links TRBV5-1 to TRBJ2-1, with 8 bases that match TRBD2. CDR3 length equals 14 residues. CDR1 is SGHRS and CDR2 is YFSETQ in the germline V gene. Trimming at V came to 2 bases and at J to 6 bases, leaving 4 bases not matched to a gene. This CDR3 is CASSLGLAGNEQFF. CDR3 DNA: TGCGCCAGCAGCTTAGGACTAGCAGGCAATGAGCAGTTCTTC.

This chain connects TRBV5-1 to TRBJ1-6; TRBD1 aligns across 8 bases. The CDR3 extends over 19 amino acids. CDR1 SGHRS and CDR2 YFSETQ come from the germline V gene. Trimming took 0 bases from V and 8 from J; bases not matched to a gene: 16. The CDR3 coding sequence is TGCGCCAGCAGCTTGGAATGGCAGGGGGCCTATTCAAGTTATTCACCCCTCCACTTT. Protein sequence: CASSLEWQGAYSSYSPLHF.

V usage is TRBV19 and J usage is TRBJ1-1, with 7 bases identical to TRBD1. V was pared by 11 bases and J by 4 bases, with 13 bases of the junction left unmatched. The CDR3 totals 14 residues. Per the germline V gene, CDR1 is LNHDA and CDR2 is SQIVND (reference sequence). The CDR3 DNA is TGTGCCGGATTCATTGACAGGGTCGGCACTGAAGCTTTCTTT. Translation gives CAGFIDRVGTEAFF.

V and J are TRBV30 and TRBJ2-7; D is uncertain. V lost 5 bases and J 7 bases, leaving 9 bases between the germline ends. CDR1 and CDR2 from the germline V gene are GTSNPN and SVGIG (reference sequence). This CDR3 spans 10 amino acids. The CDR3 spells CAWGRVEQYF. In nucleotides, the CDR3 is TGTGCCTGGGGTCGGGTAGAGCAGTACTTC.

J is TRBJ2-5 and V is TRBV14, with D hard to call. The CDR3 has 12 residues. V was clipped by 4 bases and J by 7 bases, with 10 bases between them. Germline CDR1 and CDR2: SGHDN and FVKESK. CDR3 DNA: TGTGCCAGCAGCCCCGTAACCGGGACCCAGTACTTC. This encodes CASSPVTGTQYF.